A selection of T cell receptor beta chains follows, all from one sample in a study of beta chain features in type 1 diabetes. Sequencing was performed with immunoSEQ multiplex PCR; in TCRdb, only in-frame clones are kept and a portion is missing. Found here are about 130,000 clones, 9.2% of them singletons; the top ten hold about 0.61%. Sequenced input: central memory CD4+ T cells from blood. Every receptor here comes from a man aged 18 to 29 in good health. The CDR3 runs from the conserved cysteine through the conserved F or W. Fields, in order: J gene, V gene, clone size, D gene, CDR3 protein, CDR3 DNA. The D gene is left open where the match is weak. Rows may omit the clone size; those that give it use once, few, many or a size class.

j_gene: TRBJ1-5; v_gene: TRBV6-5; abundance: NA; d_gene: TRBD1; CDR3aa: CASNKQGAGNQPQHF; CDR3nt: TGTGCCAGCAACAAACAGGGGGCAGGCAATCAGCCCCAGCATTTT
j_gene: TRBJ1-6; v_gene: TRBV6-1; abundance: few; d_gene: NA; CDR3aa: CASSVQGSNSPLHF; CDR3nt: TGTGCCAGCAGTGTTCAGGGGAGTAATTCACCCCTCCACTTT
j_gene: TRBJ2-3; v_gene: TRBV11-2; abundance: NA; d_gene: NA; CDR3aa: CASSFLQGDTQYF; CDR3nt: TGTGCCAGCAGCTTTCTCCAGGGAGATACGCAGTATTTT
j_gene: TRBJ1-3; v_gene: TRBV30; abundance: many; d_gene: NA; CDR3aa: CACELLSGNTIYF; CDR3nt: TGTGCCTGTGAACTCCTCTCTGGAAACACCATATATTTT
j_gene: TRBJ2-5; v_gene: TRBV11-2; abundance: few; d_gene: NA; CDR3aa: CASSRGSQETQYF; CDR3nt: TGTGCCAGCAGCCGGGGGTCCCAAGAGACCCAGTACTTC
j_gene: TRBJ2-3; v_gene: TRBV10-3; abundance: once; d_gene: NA; CDR3aa: CAISEPTTSSTDTQYF; CDR3nt: TGTGCCATCAGTGAACCCACTACCTCTAGCACAGATACGCAGTATTTT
j_gene: TRBJ1-3; v_gene: TRBV6-5; abundance: NA; d_gene: TRBD1; CDR3aa: CASSDREKGNTIYF; CDR3nt: TGTGCCAGCAGTGACAGGGAAAAAGGAAACACCATATATTTT
j_gene: TRBJ1-2; v_gene: TRBV18; abundance: few; d_gene: NA; CDR3aa: CASSPASQAGRDGYTF; CDR3nt: TGTGCCAGCTCACCAGCTTCGCAGGCCGGGAGAGATGGCTACACCTTC
j_gene: TRBJ2-2; v_gene: TRBV7-2; abundance: NA; d_gene: NA; CDR3aa: CASYFGRRGELFF; CDR3nt: TGTGCCAGCTACTTTGGGCGTCGCGGGGAGCTGTTTTTT
j_gene: TRBJ1-2; v_gene: TRBV5-6; abundance: NA; d_gene: NA; CDR3aa: CASSQTADYGYTF; CDR3nt: TGTGCCAGCAGCCAGACAGCAGACTATGGCTACACCTTC
j_gene: TRBJ2-3; v_gene: TRBV11-2; abundance: few; d_gene: NA; CDR3aa: CASSFRSAGFDTQYF; CDR3nt: TGTGCCAGCAGCTTTAGATCCGCGGGGTTCGATACGCAGTATTTT
j_gene: TRBJ2-3; v_gene: TRBV28; abundance: NA; d_gene: TRBD1; CDR3aa: CASSLGTGGFLGQYF; CDR3nt: TGTGCCAGCAGTTTAGGGACAGGGGGCTTTCTGGGGCAGTATTTT
j_gene: TRBJ2-7; v_gene: TRBV4-1; abundance: NA; d_gene: TRBD1; CDR3aa: CASSQAPGQTFREQYF; CDR3nt: TGCGCCAGCAGCCAAGCCCCGGGACAGACCTTTAGAGAGCAGTACTTC
j_gene: TRBJ1-1; v_gene: TRBV7-6; abundance: NA; d_gene: TRBD1; CDR3aa: CASRTGGGTEAFF; CDR3nt: TGTGCCAGCAGGACAGGGGGAGGGACTGAAGCTTTCTTT
j_gene: TRBJ2-1; v_gene: TRBV27; abundance: NA; d_gene: TRBD2; CDR3aa: CASRSWRGNYNEQFF; CDR3nt: TGTGCCAGCAGGAGCTGGCGGGGGAACTACAATGAGCAGTTCTTC
j_gene: TRBJ1-5; v_gene: TRBV7-2; abundance: few; d_gene: NA; CDR3aa: CASSLLAGNQPQHF; CDR3nt: TGTGCCAGCAGCTTATTGGCGGGCAATCAGCCCCAGCATTTT
j_gene: TRBJ1-5; v_gene: TRBV4-3; abundance: few; d_gene: NA; CDR3aa: CASSQDSTVRSPQHF; CDR3nt: TGCGCCAGCAGCCAAGATTCGACAGTCCGGTCGCCCCAGCATTTT
j_gene: TRBJ2-3; v_gene: TRBV2; abundance: few; d_gene: NA; CDR3aa: CASRPTTYRDTQYF; CDR3nt: TGTGCCAGCAGGCCGACTACCTACCGGGATACGCAGTATTTT
j_gene: TRBJ2-1; v_gene: TRBV6-6; abundance: NA; d_gene: NA; CDR3aa: CASSYGESEQFF; CDR3nt: TGTGCCAGCAGTTACGGGGAGTCAGAGCAGTTCTTC
j_gene: TRBJ2-2; v_gene: TRBV6-5; abundance: NA; d_gene: NA; CDR3aa: CASSYQNTGELFF; CDR3nt: TGTGCCAGCAGTTACCAGAACACCGGGGAGCTGTTTTTT
j_gene: TRBJ1-1; v_gene: TRBV7-6; abundance: NA; d_gene: NA; CDR3aa: CASSLGRGRAFF; CDR3nt: TGTGCCAGCAGCTTAGGACGGGGGAGAGCTTTCTTT
j_gene: TRBJ2-7; v_gene: TRBV7-6; abundance: few; d_gene: TRBD2; CDR3aa: CASSLGGSGGTYEQYF; CDR3nt: TGTGCCAGCAGCTTAGGGGGTAGCGGGGGTACCTACGAGCAGTACTTC